This TCR beta chain emerged from a study of blood T cell repertoires in COVID-19. The wider study: Whether acute or convalescent, the COVID-19 samples came from the United States, Italy and Spain. Nucleic acid was either cDNA or gDNA, and it came from T cells, B-cell-depleted T cells, or PBMCs.

How the authors handled the data: Amplification with reference gene primers provided the estimates of nucleated cell counts. Sequencing used immunoSEQ multiplex PCR; TCRdb keeps in-frame clones, though not all of them. V and J calls and clone size are as listed in that table; D and trimming were resolved from the DNA. The sample carries about 380,000 clones, around 85% recorded once. Trimming removed 2 bases from V and 2 bases from J, with 13 bases in between. CDR1 LGHNT and CDR2 FRNRAP come from the germline V gene. The CDR3 sequence is 15 residues long. V is TRBV12-5 and J is TRBJ2-7; possible D gene TRBD2, 5 bases. This clonotype was obtained from a woman aged 18-30 years with acute or convalescent COVID-19. Sequencing used peripheral blood. The CDR3 DNA sequence: TGTGCTAGTGGTTTGAATCCCGGAGGAGCCTACGAGCAGTACTTC. It specifies CASGLNPGGAYEQYF.